A selection of T cell receptor beta chains follows, all from one sample in a study of blood T cell repertoires in COVID-19. The repertoire was sequenced with immunoSEQ multiplex PCR; TCRdb's copy has only in-frame clones and lacks some. The table has roughly 55,000 clones, about nine tenths seen once. The sample comprised peripheral blood. These TCRs come from a man between 45 and 60 years old with active COVID-19. Both conserved end residues are part of each CDR3. The D gene is left open where the match is weak. Clone size is given for some rows only: seen once, a few or many times, or a class if the clone is expanded.

clone size	V gene	J gene	D gene	CDR3 DNA	CDR3 protein
-	TRBV15	TRBJ1-1	-	TGTGCCACCAGCAGAGGGGGAGACACTGAAGCTTTCTTT	CATSRGGDTEAFF
-	TRBV5-4	TRBJ2-7	-	TGTGCCAGCAGCGGATACAGGGACGAGCAGTACTTC	CASSGYRDEQYF
-	TRBV28	TRBJ1-1	-	TGTGCCAGCAGCCGCTACCTATCCCGAATGAACACTGAAGCTTTCTTT	CASSRYLSRMNTEAFF
-	TRBV2	TRBJ2-1	TRBD2	TGTGCCAGCAGAACCATGCCGGGACTAGGTTATGAGCAGTTCTTC	CASRTMPGLGYEQFF
-	TRBV9	TRBJ2-7	TRBD2	TGTGCCAGCAGCTCCGGGACTAGCGGGTACGAGCAGTACTTC	CASSSGTSGYEQYF
-	TRBV7-2	TRBJ2-7	-	TGTGCCAGCAGCTCTCCTTCTAGCGCAAGCTCCTACGAGCAGTACTTC	CASSSPSSASSYEQYF
-	TRBV7-9	TRBJ2-1	TRBD2	TGTGCCAGCAGCTCCGATAGCGGGGGCCAGTTCTTC	CASSSDSGGQFF
-	TRBV4-2	TRBJ2-3	-	TGTGCCAGCCGGCCTAGTGGCACAGATACGCAGTATTTT	CASRPSGTDTQYF
-	TRBV29-1	TRBJ2-7	TRBD1	TGCAGCGTTGAGAAGACAAAGGGACAGTGGTCTGGCTACGAGCAGTACTTC	CSVEKTKGQWSGYEQYF
-	TRBV5-8	TRBJ1-2	-	TGTGCCAGCAGCTCGGGCAGGACAGCCCCAAGTGGAGGCTACACCTTC	CASSSGRTAPSGGYTF
-	TRBV4-2	TRBJ2-1	-	TGTGCCAGCAGCCAAGTGACAGGTTACAATGAGCAGTTCTTC	CASSQVTGYNEQFF
-	TRBV19	TRBJ2-7	-	TGTGCCAGTAGCCCCGGCTACGAGCAGTACTTC	CASSPGYEQYF
few	TRBV20-1	TRBJ1-6	-	TGCAGTGCCAGTGGGGAGGTCGGTTCACCCCTCCACTTT	CSASGEVGSPLHF
once	TRBV5-6	TRBJ2-3	-	TGTGCCAGCAGCTATTACGGACAGCCAGATACGCAGTATTTT	CASSYYGQPDTQYF
-	TRBV2	TRBJ2-1	TRBD1	TGTGCCAGCAGTCGGGACAGCCCCTACAATGAGCAGTTCTTC	CASSRDSPYNEQFF
-	TRBV7-2	TRBJ1-2	-	TGTGCCAGCAGGAGAACCTCGAAGGGGGGCTACACCTTC	CASRRTSKGGYTF
few	TRBV6-5	TRBJ2-7	-	TGTGCCAGCAGGCCAGGGGAGAGAAAGTACGAGCAGTACTTC	CASRPGERKYEQYF
-	TRBV7-2	TRBJ2-7	-	TGTGCCAGCAGCTTAGTCAGCGGCTTACCCTACGAGCAGTACTTC	CASSLVSGLPYEQYF
-	TRBV24-1	TRBJ2-7	-	TGTGCCACCAGTGACCCCCACACCTACGAGCAGTACTTC	CATSDPHTYEQYF
-	TRBV10-3	TRBJ2-5	-	TGTGCCATCAGGTTAGATAGGGGGAAAGAGACCCAGTACTTC	CAIRLDRGKETQYF
once	TRBV7-2	TRBJ1-1	TRBD1	TGTGCCAGCAGCTTCCCCTCCGGGCAGGGGGTTGGTGCTTTCTTT	CASSFPSGQGVGAFF
-	TRBV5-1	TRBJ1-1	-	TGCGCCAGCAGCTTTTTTCAGGGCGGATCCACTGAAGCTTTCTTT	CASSFFQGGSTEAFF
-	TRBV5-5	TRBJ2-7	-	TGTGCCAGCAGCTTGGCCGGGGTGATCTACGAGCAGTACTTC	CASSLAGVIYEQYF
-	TRBV5-1	TRBJ1-2	-	TGCGCCAGCAGCTTGGAGGGGAGCTACACCTTC	CASSLEGSYTF
once	TRBV4-2	TRBJ2-1	TRBD1	TGTGCCAGCAGCTCGGGACAGGGATACAATGAGCAGTTCTTC	CASSSGQGYNEQFF
-	TRBV7-9	TRBJ1-2	TRBD1	TGTGCCAGCAGTCGGGACAGCTTCTATGGCTACACCTTC	CASSRDSFYGYTF
-	TRBV5-1	TRBJ2-7	TRBD2	TGCGCCAGCAGCCTCGCCCCGTCTAGCGGGAGCCACGAGCAGTACTTC	CASSLAPSSGSHEQYF